The source of this T cell receptor beta chain is a study of blood T cell repertoires in COVID-19. The wider study: There were acute and convalescent COVID-19 samples, and they came from the United States, Italy and Spain.

TCRdb's table, derived via immunoSEQ multiplex PCR, lists solely in-frame clones and lacks some. The top ten clones hold roughly 4.8% of a sample with some 70,000 clones, about 80% of them seen once. The germline V and J ends were trimmed by 1 base and 8 bases, with 11 bases remaining between them. Germline CDR1 reads SGHAT; CDR2 reads FQNNGV. The CDR3 loop spans 13 amino acids. This sequence joins TRBV11-2 and TRBJ1-1; no reliable D call. The receptor comes from a woman aged 55-69 years with acute or convalescent COVID-19. Sequenced sample: peripheral blood. The CDR3 region is CASSLVPGSEAFF. In DNA, the CDR3 is TGTGCCAGCAGCTTAGTCCCCGGGTCAGAAGCTTTCTTT.